This section outlines one T cell receptor beta chain sequence together with its context. Reverse transcription of roughly 0.5 to 1 ug RNA was performed with random hexamers. The immunoSEQ assay covered 54 Vbeta and 13 Jbeta segments for CDR3. TCRdb re-analysed the immunoSEQ multiplex PCR reads in MiXCR, keeping a single row per CDR3 protein. The sample records about 120,000 distinct CDR3 sequences, about 92% being singletons. These data belong to a study of CD8 T cells in Susac syndrome. TCR beta sequencing covered blood CD8+ and CD4+ T cells. Stable or active relapsing-remitting multiple sclerosis, untreated and meeting revised McDonald criteria, defined the controls. FACS was used to enrich TEMRA cells, whereas the CD8+ and CD4+ T cells were obtained by negative isolation. Germline V gene data show CDR1 as MRHNA and CDR2 as SNTAGT. Trimming took off 0 bases at V and 3 bases at J, with 4 bases between the two ends. The CDR3 runs to 13 residues.

The genes are TRBV6-4 and TRBJ2-3; no definite D call. What was sequenced was CD4+ T cells from PBMCs. The source of this sequence is a human donor with multiple sclerosis. CDR3 DNA sequence: TGTGCCAGCAGTGACTCTTTGACAGATACGCAGTATTTT. It is translated as CASSDSLTDTQYF.